These T cell receptor beta chains were read from a single sample in a study of human T cells and chemical hapten exposure. In TCRdb, the RACE reads were re-called with MiXCR into one record per CDR3 protein. This table holds about 93,000 distinct CDR3 sequences, approximately 10% found once. Sequenced sample: whole blood. The receptor set was obtained from a female donor in good health. Some clones in this sample may be carry-over from other donors' samples. Both conserved end residues are part of each CDR3. The D gene is left open where the match is weak. Where a row states a size, it is once, few, many or the class of an expanded clone; other rows omit it.

clone size	J gene	V gene	D gene	CDR3 protein	CDR3 DNA
many	TRBJ1-1	TRBV27	TRBD1	CASSSTAGTGGSVVPEAFF	TGTGCCAGCAGCTCAACTGCCGGGACAGGGGGTTCCGTTGTCCCTGAAGCTTTCTTT
few	TRBJ2-3	TRBV20-1	.	CSARDPLAPSTDTQYF	TGCAGTGCTAGAGATCCCCTCGCGCCTAGCACAGATACGCAGTATTTT
many	TRBJ2-3	TRBV28	TRBD1	CASSVTGADTQYF	TGTGCCAGCAGTGTCACAGGGGCAGATACGCAGTATTTT
many	TRBJ2-3	TRBV9	TRBD1	CASSNDRGMTDTQYF	TGTGCCAGCAGCAACGACAGGGGGATGACAGATACGCAGTATTTT
many	TRBJ2-3	TRBV4-2	.	CASSPVVGGRDTQYF	TGTGCCAGCAGCCCTGTCGTGGGAGGAAGAGATACGCAGTATTTT
.	TRBJ2-1	TRBV20-1	TRBD2	CSASPRTSGTISYNEQFF	TGCAGTGCTAGTCCCCGGACTAGCGGGACTATCTCCTACAATGAGCAGTTCTTC
.	TRBJ2-1	TRBV5-1	.	CASSLLRNEQFF	TGCGCCAGCAGCTTGCTGCGGAATGAGCAGTTCTTC
.	TRBJ1-5	TRBV15	.	CATSRVKSGRNQPQHF	TGTGCCACCAGCAGAGTAAAGTCGGGGAGAAATCAGCCCCAGCATTTT
few	TRBJ2-5	TRBV6-5	TRBD1	CASSSDRVLSSYQETQYF	TGTGCCAGCAGTTCGGACAGGGTATTATCATCGTACCAAGAGACCCAGTACTTC
few	TRBJ1-2	TRBV10-3	.	CAISEAGYGYTF	TGTGCCATCAGTGAAGCCGGGTATGGCTACACCTTC
few	TRBJ2-7	TRBV28	.	CASSPSLDTYEQYF	TGTGCCAGCAGCCCATCCCTCGACACCTACGAGCAGTACTTC
.	TRBJ1-1	TRBV12-3/TRBV12-4	.	CASSYVWPNTEAFF	TGTGCCAGCAGTTACGTCTGGCCGAACACTGAAGCTTTCTTT
few	TRBJ2-2	TRBV27	TRBD1	CASSFQGASSTGELFF	TGTGCCAGCAGTTTTCAGGGGGCGAGTAGCACCGGGGAGCTGTTTTTT
.	TRBJ1-2	TRBV28	.	CASSKARSDGYTF	TGTGCCAGCAGTAAGGCGAGATCGGATGGCTACACCTTC
many	TRBJ2-1	TRBV5-1	.	CASSLRGLRRSSYNEQFF	TGCGCCAGCAGCTTGAGGGGCCTGCGAAGAAGCTCCTACAATGAGCAGTTCTTC
many	TRBJ2-5	TRBV25-1	.	CASSVRTAQRTLETQYF	TGTGCCAGCAGTGTAAGGACAGCCCAGCGTACTCTTGAGACCCAGTACTTC
few	TRBJ2-7	TRBV28	.	CASSLGRTYEQYF	TGTGCCAGCAGTTTGGGCAGAACCTACGAGCAGTACTTC
.	TRBJ2-5	TRBV20-1	.	CSAAGTSRETQYF	TGCAGTGCCGCCGGGACCTCGAGAGAGACCCAGTACTTC
many	TRBJ2-7	TRBV24-1	.	CATSDLRQGKDEQYF	TGTGCCACCAGTGATTTGCGCCAGGGGAAGGACGAGCAGTACTTC
few	TRBJ2-7	TRBV28	TRBD2	CATHYTPGGHYEQYF	TGTGCCACCCATTACACCCCGGGAGGGCATTACGAGCAGTACTTC
.	TRBJ2-2	TRBV7-2	.	CASSLSLRELFF	TGTGCCAGCAGCTTATCGCTTCGGGAGCTGTTTTTT
many	TRBJ2-6	TRBV15	.	CATSITEGSGANVLTF	TGTGCCACCAGCATAACGGAGGGCTCTGGGGCCAACGTCCTGACTTTC
many	TRBJ2-5	TRBV10-3	.	CAIRSDVQETQYF	TGTGCCATCAGAAGCGATGTGCAAGAGACCCAGTACTTC
many	TRBJ2-1	TRBV3-1	.	CASSQDHKGPGNEQFF	TGTGCCAGCAGCCAAGATCATAAGGGGCCGGGCAATGAGCAGTTCTTC
many	TRBJ2-3	TRBV29-1	TRBD2	CSVPLAGSTDTQYF	TGCAGCGTTCCCCTAGCGGGGAGCACAGATACGCAGTATTTT
.	TRBJ1-6	TRBV2	TRBD1	CASTRTGDYNSPLHF	TGTGCCAGCACCCGAACAGGGGATTATAATTCACCCCTCCACTTT